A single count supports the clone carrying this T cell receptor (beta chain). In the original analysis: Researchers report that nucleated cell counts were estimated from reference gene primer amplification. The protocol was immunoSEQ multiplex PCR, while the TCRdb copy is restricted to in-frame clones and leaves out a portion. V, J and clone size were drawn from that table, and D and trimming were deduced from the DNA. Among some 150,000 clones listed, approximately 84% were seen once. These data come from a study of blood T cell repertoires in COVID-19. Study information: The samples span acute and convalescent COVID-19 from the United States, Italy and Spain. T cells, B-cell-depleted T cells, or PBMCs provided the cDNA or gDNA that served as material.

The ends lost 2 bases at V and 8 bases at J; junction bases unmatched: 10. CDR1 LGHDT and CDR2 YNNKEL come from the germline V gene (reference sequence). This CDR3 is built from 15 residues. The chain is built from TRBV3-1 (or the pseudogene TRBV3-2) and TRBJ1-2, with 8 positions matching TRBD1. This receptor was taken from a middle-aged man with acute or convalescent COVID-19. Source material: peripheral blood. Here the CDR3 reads CASSQFLTGADGYTF. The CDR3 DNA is TGTGCCAGCAGCCAATTCCTGACAGGGGCTGACGGCTACACCTTC.